These 14 T cell receptor beta chains share one sample of origin, sequenced in a study of cytomegalovirus exposure and HLA in healthy donors. The study ran its PCR with 60 Vbeta and 13 Jbeta primers. Clones were sequenced by immunoSEQ multiplex PCR, and TCRdb holds only the in-frame ones, with some missing. Seen here are under 200,000 clones, more than 70% observed once, and the top ten hold about 4.9%. Material: PBMCs. These receptors came from a male donor in good health and CMV-seronegative.

The chain couples TRBV14 to TRBJ2-7, with a weak D call TRBD2 (6 bases). The germline gives CDR1 SGHDN, CDR2 FVKESK. The V gene lost 4 bases and the J gene lost 6 bases, with 16 bases spanning the gap. CDR3 length: 14 residues. The DNA of the CDR3 is TGTGCCAGCAGCCCCGGGGCTAGCGCCGTCGAGCAGTACTTC. Amino acids: CASSPGASAVEQYF.

The rearrangement joins TRBV7-9 to TRBJ1-5; 9 bases are a match to TRBD1. J was trimmed by 5 bases and V by 1 base; bases with no gene match: 3. The CDR3 is 15 amino acids. Germline V gives CDR1 SEHNR, CDR2 FQNEAQ (reference sequence). In nucleotides, the CDR3 is TGTGCCAGCAGCTTAGGACAGGGGGTCTATCAGCCCCAGCATTTT. Encoded protein: CASSLGQGVYQPQHF.

CDR3 region: CASRREGLRNQPQHF. CDR3 sequence (DNA): TGTGCCAGTAGAAGAGAGGGACTTCGGAATCAGCCCCAGCATTTT. The chain carries TRBV19 and TRBJ1-5, with a possible D match to TRBD1 (5 bases). Trimming took off 6 bases at V and 4 bases at J, with 16 bases between the two ends. Germline CDR1 reads LNHDA; CDR2 reads SQIVND (reference sequence). The CDR3 runs to 15 residues.

The J gene is TRBJ1-6, the V gene TRBV5-4; D gene ambiguous. Germline CDR1 and CDR2: SGHNT and YYREEE (reference sequence). There are 15 residues in the CDR3. Trimming pared 6 bases from V and 7 bases from J, leaving 17 bases between. The CDR3, as DNA: TGTGCCAGCACCTCAAAGGGAGTTATCAATTCACCCCTCCACTTT. It codes for CASTSKGVINSPLHF.

The chain combines TRBV28 with TRBJ1-2; D remains ambiguous. This CDR3 is built from 12 residues. The V gene's germline CDR1 is MDHEN and CDR2 SYDVKM. Trimming pared 7 bases from V and 7 bases from J, leaving 13 bases between. CDR3 DNA sequence: TGTGCCAGCACTCCCCGCGGGCTTGGCTACACCTTC. Its protein is CASTPRGLGYTF.

The rearrangement links TRBV4-1 to TRBJ2-7; 11 bases are shared with TRBD1. Germline V gene lookup returns CDR1 MGHRA and CDR2 YSYEKL. Trimming at V came to 3 bases and at J to 4 bases, leaving 5 bases not matched to a gene. There are 15 residues in the CDR3. The CDR3 loop reads CASSHGQGARYEQYF. The CDR3 coding sequence is TGCGCCAGCAGCCACGGACAGGGGGCCCGGTACGAGCAGTACTTC.

This chain links TRBV29-1 with TRBJ1-2; TRBD1 agrees at 12 bases. The length of the CDR3 is 14 residues. J gave up 6 bases and V 7 bases, and 9 bases lay outside the gene matches. Germline V gene data show CDR1 as SQVTM and CDR2 as ANQGSEA. This chain's CDR3 is CSAGDRGRLDGYTF. In DNA, the CDR3 is TGCAGCGCGGGGGACAGGGGGCGCTTGGATGGCTACACCTTC.

The genes are TRBV6-5 and TRBJ1-6; D not resolved. The germline gives CDR1 MNHEY, CDR2 SVGAGI. V gave up 2 bases and J gave up 6 bases, with 8 bases separating them. CDR3 size: 14 residues. The CDR3, as DNA: TGTGCCAGCAGTTACGGGCAGGTTAATTCACCCCTCCACTTT. Encoded protein: CASSYGQVNSPLHF.

The rearrangement links TRBV4-2 to TRBJ2-5, with D maybe TRBD2 (5 bases). The J call is doubtful: the DNA matches TRBJ2-7 better. The CDR3 contains 13 residues. In germline, CDR1 is LGHNA, CDR2 YNFKEQ. Written as DNA, the CDR3 is TGTGCCAGCAGCCAAGCGGGGTCTTACGAGCAGTACTTC. This translates into CASSQAGSYEQYF.

This clone turned up a few times. The V call is TRBV2, the J call TRBJ2-7; D call uncertain. Trimming shortened V by 6 bases and J by 7 bases, and 13 bases separated the two germline ends. Germline assignment: CDR1 SNHLY and CDR2 FYNNEI. CDR3 length equals 12 residues. The CDR3 nucleotides read TGTGCCAGCAGCAATGAACTGTATGAGCAGTACTTC. Protein: CASSNELYEQYF. Looking up the rest from reference TRBV2 and TRBJ2-7 gives the full variable domain: EPEVTQTPSHQVTQMGQEVILRCVPISNHLYFYWYRQILGQKVEFLVSFYNNEISEKSEIFDDQFSVERPDGSNFTLKIRSTKLEDSAMYFCASSNELYEQYFGPGTRLTVT.

The chain employs TRBV9 and TRBJ2-2; TRBD2 aligns across 9 bases. V lost 2 bases to trimming and J lost 3 bases; unmatched junction nucleotides: 2. CDR3 size: 15 residues. Germline lookup yields CDR1 SGDLS and CDR2 YYNGEE. This chain's CDR3 is CASSVSGRYTGELFF. As DNA, the CDR3 is TGTGCCAGCAGCGTCAGCGGGAGGTACACCGGGGAGCTGTTTTTT. The full variable domain, with the rest looked up from reference TRBV9 and TRBJ2-2, is DSGVTQTPKHLITATGQRVTLRCSPRSGDLSVYWYQQSLDQGLQFLIQYYNGEERAKGNILERFSAQQFPDLHSELNLSSLELGDSALYFCASSVSGRYTGELFFGEGSRLTVL.

This clone appeared once. The chain links TRBV21-1 to TRBJ1-2; TRBD1 is the table's D call and was not checked against the DNA. TRBV21-1 is noted as a pseudogene. The CDR3 has 15 amino acids. CDR3 sequence (DNA): TGTGCCAGCAGCCAAAAGATCAGGATCGGCTATGGCTACACCTTC. This translates into CASSQKIRIGYGYTF.

This chain's CDR3 is CASSDLGTASTDTQYF. In DNA form, the CDR3 reads TGTGCCAGCAGTGATCTAGGGACAGCTAGCACAGATACGCAGTATTTT. V usage is TRBV2 and J usage is TRBJ2-3; 7 bases fit TRBD1. The CDR3 sequence is 16 residues long. The germline CDR1 and CDR2 sequences are SNHLY and FYNNEI. J lost 0 bases, V lost 3 bases, and 6 bases had no gene match. Variable domain in full (rest from reference TRBV2 and TRBJ2-3): EPEVTQTPSHQVTQMGQEVILRCVPISNHLYFYWYRQILGQKVEFLVSFYNNEISEKSEIFDDQFSVERPDGSNFTLKIRSTKLEDSAMYFCASSDLGTASTDTQYFGPGTRLTVL.

To note about this clone: Different DNA sequences within this sample yield the same CDR3. The chain employs TRBV7-9 and TRBJ2-2, with D maybe TRBD2 (6 bases). Trimming took 3 bases from V and 2 from J, leaving 10 bases between them. CDR3 length: 15 residues. Germline CDR1 is SEHNR and CDR2 is FQNEAQ (reference sequence). CDR3 DNA sequence: TGTGCCAGCAGCTTGGCGGGGACCAACACCGGGGAGCTGTTTTTT. Translating it yields CASSLAGTNTGELFF. Filled out from reference TRBV7-9 and TRBJ2-2, the complete variable domain reads DTGVSQNPRHKITKRGQNVTFRCDPISEHNRLYWYRQTLGQGPEFLTYFQNEAQLEKSRLLSDRFSAERPKGSFSTLEIQRTEQGDSAMYLCASSLAGTNTGELFFGEGSRLTVL.